A single sample gave rise to the 23 T cell receptor beta chains below, sequenced in a study of T cell changes during pregnancy in multiple sclerosis. This table comes from immunoSEQ multiplex PCR, and its TCRdb copy is limited to in-frame clones, with some not included. The table records around 57,000 clones, roughly nine tenths of them present only once. This material consisted of peripheral blood, taken in the first trimester of pregnancy. All receptors derive from a female donor with multiple sclerosis, enrolled in a pregnancy study.

Remarks on this clone: One junction end disagrees with the germline gene, perhaps due to a read error. The genes are TRBV6-1 and TRBJ2-7, with a possible D match to TRBD2 (6 bases). Per the germline V gene, CDR1 is MNHNS and CDR2 is SASEGT. The CDR3 runs 18 residues. In DNA form, the CDR3 reads TGTGCCAGCACTGAAGGTACAGGAGGGGACGGGATTAACTACGAGCAGTACTTC. This gives the protein CASTEGTGGDGINYEQYF.

The chain employs TRBV28 and TRBJ2-3; 7 nucleotides line up with TRBD1. J was trimmed by 6 bases and V by 5 bases; bases with no gene match: 8. Germline V CDR1 and CDR2: MDHEN, SYDVKM. The CDR3 extends over 14 amino acids. The CDR3 bases are TGTGCCAGCAGTCCCGACGACAGGGACGATACGCAGTATTTT. It translates to CASSPDDRDDTQYF.

The gene calls are TRBV7-2 and TRBJ2-5; D unclear. This CDR3 is built from 15 residues. V was trimmed by 2 bases and J by 1 base, leaving 11 bases between them. Germline-derived CDR1 and CDR2 are SGHTA and FQGNSA. CDR3 loop: CASSLFSQIQETQYF. Here the CDR3 DNA reads TGTGCCAGCAGCTTATTTTCGCAGATCCAAGAGACCCAGTACTTC.

The chain has TRBV21-1 and TRBJ2-4; the D call in the table, TRBD2, was not verified against the DNA. TRBV21-1 is a pseudogene. CDR3 length: 18 amino acids. The CDR3 nucleotides are TGTGCCAGCAGCAAACGGGGAGGGGAGGCTAGAGCCAAAAACATTCAGTACTTC. It is translated as CASSKRGGEARAKNIQYF.

The chain employs TRBV6-4 and TRBJ2-1; 11 bases map to TRBD2. The length of the CDR3 is 18 residues. From germline, CDR1 is MRHNA and CDR2 SNTAGT. J was trimmed by 7 bases and V by 6 bases; bases with no gene match: 17. CDR3 sequence reads: CASRMGTGNSGGANEQFF. CDR3 DNA: TGTGCCAGCAGAATGGGGACAGGGAATAGCGGGGGGGCGAATGAGCAGTTCTTC.

This clone occurred a few times. The chain joins TRBV19 to TRBJ2-2; the match to TRBD1 covers 10 bases. The V and J ends lost 9 bases and 8 bases, in that order; junction bases with no gene match: 6. The CDR3 runs 13 residues. In germline, CDR1 is LNHDA, CDR2 SQIVND (reference sequence). CDR3 DNA sequence: TGTGCCAGCCAGGACAGGGGGTTAGGGGAGCTGTTTTTT. Protein sequence: CASQDRGLGELFF.

The chain links TRBV7-2 to TRBJ2-3; D gene uncertain. Between the trimmed V and J ends, which lost 1 base and 5 bases, there was a span of 13 bases. The CDR3 sequence is 15 residues long. The V gene's germline CDR1 is SGHTA and CDR2 FQGNSA. CDR3 sequence: CASSLGTGWQDTQYF. Here the CDR3 DNA reads TGTGCCAGCAGCTTAGGTACCGGGTGGCAAGATACGCAGTATTTT.

V gene TRBV6-1 combines with J gene TRBJ1-5; D call uncertain. Per germline, CDR1 MNHNS and CDR2 SASEGT. Trimming stripped 0 bases from V and 10 bases from J, with 4 bases between. The CDR3 extends over 11 amino acids. The CDR3 loop is CASSEARPQHF. The CDR3 DNA follows: TGTGCCAGCAGTGAAGCTCGTCCCCAGCATTTT.

The chain joins TRBV18 to TRBJ2-2, with 7 bases identical to TRBD1. The CDR3 consists of 16 residues. Germline V gene data show CDR1 as KGHSH and CDR2 as LQKENI. J lost 3 bases, V lost 3 bases, and 7 bases had no gene match. The CDR3 DNA reads TGTGCCAGCTCACCCCTCCAGGGGGAACACACCGGGGAGCTGTTTTTT. Translated, it gives CASSPLQGEHTGELFF.

CDR3 sequence reads: CASSLFSGGTDTQYF. CDR3 sequence (DNA): TGTGCCAGCAGCTTGTTTAGCGGGGGGACAGATACGCAGTATTTT. This chain connects TRBV5-8 to TRBJ2-3; 10 nucleotides match TRBD2. V dropped 1 base and J dropped 3; count of bases not matched to a gene: 2. The CDR3 runs to 15 residues. From germline, CDR1 is SGHTS and CDR2 YDEGEE.

The chain has TRBV6-1 and TRBJ1-1; the D gene is possibly TRBD1 (6 bases). V dropped 2 bases and J dropped 5 bases, with 15 bases sitting between them. The germline gives CDR1 MNHNS, CDR2 SASEGT. The CDR3 covers 15 residues. CDR3 bases: TGTGCCAGCAGTGAACAGCCCCAGGGGCGAACTGAAGCTTTCTTT. Amino acid sequence: CASSEQPQGRTEAFF.

The rearrangement links TRBV13 to TRBJ1-1; 8 positions agree with TRBD1. Trimming removed 3 bases from V and 7 bases from J; junction bases left unmatched: 10. CDR1 and CDR2 (germline): PRHDT, FYEKMQ (reference sequence). The CDR3 has 15 amino acids. CDR3 amino acids: CASSLPLRGRVEAFF. The CDR3 nucleotides are TGTGCCAGCAGCTTGCCTCTCAGGGGGCGCGTTGAAGCTTTCTTT.

This clone is a singleton in its sample. This chain joins TRBV13 and TRBJ2-5, with a weak D call TRBD2 (5 bases). Germline CDR1 PRHDT, CDR2 FYEKMQ (reference sequence). The ends were cut back, 0 bases at V and 4 bases at J, with 6 bases in the middle. This CDR3 has 13 amino acids. The CDR3 protein is CASSLGGRETQYF. The CDR3 bases are TGTGCCAGCAGCTTAGGGGGGAGAGAGACCCAGTACTTC.

The rearrangement uses TRBV9 and TRBJ2-1; 8 bases line up with TRBD2. CDR1 and CDR2 (germline): SGDLS, YYNGEE. With 1 base clipped from V and 6 bases from J, the junction kept 9 bases outside the gene matches. The CDR3 spans 16 residues. The CDR3 DNA reads TGTGCCAGCAGCGTATCGGACGGGAGGGTCTTCAATGAGCAGTTCTTC. It translates to CASSVSDGRVFNEQFF.

This sequence joins TRBV10-3 and TRBJ2-6, with a weak D call TRBD2 (6 bases). The germline V gene encodes CDR1 ENHRY and CDR2 SYGVKD. This CDR3 has 14 residues. The V and J ends lost 6 bases and 1 base respectively, with 7 bases between them. CDR3 sequence (DNA): TGTGCCATCAGGGGGGGATCTGGGGCCAACGTCCTGACTTTC. Its protein is CAIRGGSGANVLTF.

The V gene is TRBV11-3, the J gene TRBJ2-7; D call uncertain. CDR1 and CDR2 (germline): SGHNT, YENEEA. V was cut by 1 base and J by 1 base, with 5 bases left in between. CDR3 length equals 13 residues. The CDR3 DNA reads TGTGCCAGCAGCTTAGCGGGTTCCTACGAGCAGTACTTC. It yields the protein CASSLAGSYEQYF.

The CDR3 here is CASSLTSGYTGELFF. CDR3 sequence (DNA): TGCGCCAGCAGCTTAACTAGCGGGTACACCGGGGAGCTGTTTTTT. The chain combines TRBV5-1 with TRBJ2-2; 9 bases agree with TRBD2. The germline gives CDR1 SGHRS, CDR2 YFSETQ. V was clipped by 2 bases and J by 3 bases; unmatched bases: 2. There are 15 residues in the CDR3.

This sequence joins TRBV7-2 and TRBJ1-1, with D possibly being TRBD1 (5 bases). V lost 2 bases and J 7 bases, leaving 5 bases between the germline ends. Germline V gene data show CDR1 as SGHTA and CDR2 as FQGNSA. This CDR3 has 11 amino acids. CDR3 loop: CASSLRGEAFF. In nucleotides, the CDR3 is TGTGCCAGCAGCTTAAGGGGTGAAGCTTTCTTT.

This chain connects TRBV7-2 to TRBJ2-1, with D possibly matching TRBD1 (6 bases). This CDR3 is 14 amino acids long. Germline loops: CDR1 SGHTA, CDR2 FQGNSA. Between the trimmed V and J ends, which lost 3 bases and 7 bases, there was a span of 13 bases. The CDR3 is CASSLRQGNNEQFF. CDR3 in DNA: TGTGCCAGCAGCTTGAGGCAGGGGAATAATGAGCAGTTCTTC.

This chain uses TRBV15 with TRBJ2-3; D possibly corresponds to TRBD1 (5 bases). The germline CDR1 and CDR2 sequences are LNHNV and YYDKDF (reference sequence). CDR3 length: 14 residues. Deletions cut 1 base from V and 5 bases from J, with 10 bases between. CDR3 residues: CATSRGQKGDTQYF. CDR3 bases: TGTGCCACCAGCAGAGGACAGAAGGGAGATACGCAGTATTTT. The variable domain in full, with the rest retrieved from reference TRBV15 and TRBJ2-3, is DAMVIQNPRYQVTQFGKPVTLSCSQTLNHNVMYWYQQKSSQAPKLLFHYYDKDFNNEADTPDNFQSRRPNTSFCFLDIRSPGLGDTAMYLCATSRGQKGDTQYFGPGTRLTVL.

This CDR3 reads CASSPAKGRGLYEQYF. CDR3 DNA: TGTGCCAGCAGTCCGGCCAAGGGGCGGGGTCTGTACGAGCAGTACTTC. V gene TRBV27 combines with J gene TRBJ2-7; possibly TRBD2 for D (6 bases). Trimming took off 5 bases at V and 4 bases at J, with 21 bases between the two ends. The germline CDR1 and CDR2 sequences are MNHEY and SMNVEV (reference sequence). CDR3 length equals 16 residues.

The chain couples TRBV2 to TRBJ2-7, with 7 bases aligning to TRBD1. The trim removed 7 bases at V and 1 base at J, leaving 10 bases unmatched. Germline V CDR1 and CDR2: SNHLY, FYNNEI. This CDR3 contains 15 residues. The CDR3 coding sequence is TGTGCCAGCATTAGCGTCCCAGGGGGTTCCTACGAGCAGTACTTC. It specifies CASISVPGGSYEQYF. The variable domain in full, with the rest retrieved from reference TRBV2 and TRBJ2-7, is EPEVTQTPSHQVTQMGQEVILRCVPISNHLYFYWYRQILGQKVEFLVSFYNNEISEKSEIFDDQFSVERPDGSNFTLKIRSTKLEDSAMYFCASISVPGGSYEQYFGPGTRLTVT.

The chain employs TRBV11-2 and TRBJ2-3; no clear D. This CDR3 region has 14 residues. Germline V gene data show CDR1 as SGHAT and CDR2 as FQNNGV. V shed 5 bases and J shed 4 bases, with 13 bases lying between them. CDR3 region: CASSPRGSADTQYF. The CDR3 bases are TGTGCCAGCAGCCCCCGAGGCAGCGCAGATACGCAGTATTTT.